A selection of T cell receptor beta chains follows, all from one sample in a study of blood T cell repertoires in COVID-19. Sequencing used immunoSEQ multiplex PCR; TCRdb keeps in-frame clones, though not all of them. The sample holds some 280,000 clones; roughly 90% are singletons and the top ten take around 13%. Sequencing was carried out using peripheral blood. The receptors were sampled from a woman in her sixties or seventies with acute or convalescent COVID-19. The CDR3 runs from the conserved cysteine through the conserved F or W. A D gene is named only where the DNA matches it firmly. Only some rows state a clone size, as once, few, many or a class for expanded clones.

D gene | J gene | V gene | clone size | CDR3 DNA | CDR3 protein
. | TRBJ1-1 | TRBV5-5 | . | TGTGCCAGCAGCTTCCCCAAGAGGAGCACTGAAGCTTTCTTT | CASSFPKRSTEAFF
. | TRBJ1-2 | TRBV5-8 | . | TGTGCCAGCACCTTGGTAGAGGGGGTAAACTATGGCTACACCTTC | CASTLVEGVNYGYTF
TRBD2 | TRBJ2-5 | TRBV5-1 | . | TGCGCCAGCAGCCGACTAGCGGGGGAAGGGGAGACCCAGTACTTC | CASSRLAGEGETQYF
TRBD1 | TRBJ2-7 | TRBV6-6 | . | TGTGCCAGCAAAGGGACAGCGTTTGAGCAGTACTTC | CASKGTAFEQYF
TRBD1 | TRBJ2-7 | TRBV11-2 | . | TGTGCCAGCAGCTTAGTAGGGACAGGGACCTACGAGCAGTACTTC | CASSLVGTGTYEQYF
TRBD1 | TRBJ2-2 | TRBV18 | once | TGTGCCAGCTCACCTGCGGACAGGGTCTTTAACACCGGGGAGCTGTTTTTT | CASSPADRVFNTGELFF
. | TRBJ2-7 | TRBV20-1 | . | TGCAGTGCTAGGAGAGCGGTCGAGCAGTACTTC | CSARRAVEQYF
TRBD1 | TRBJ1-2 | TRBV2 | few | TGTGCCAGCAGAGCAATTAACCGGGACAGAGGCTACACCTTC | CASRAINRDRGYTF
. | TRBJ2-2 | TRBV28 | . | TGTGCCAGCAGACACAACACCGGGGAGCTGTTTTTT | CASRHNTGELFF
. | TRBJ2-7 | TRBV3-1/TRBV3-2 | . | TGTGCCAGCAGCCTGGCGGTAGGAGGGAGTGTTTACGAGCAGTACTTC | CASSLAVGGSVYEQYF
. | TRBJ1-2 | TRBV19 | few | TGTGCCAGTAGTCCAGGGGCGAACTATGGCTACACCTTC | CASSPGANYGYTF
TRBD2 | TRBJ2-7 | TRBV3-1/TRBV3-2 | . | TGTGCCAGCAGCCAGACTAGCGGGGTGGGGGAGCAGTACTTC | CASSQTSGVGEQYF
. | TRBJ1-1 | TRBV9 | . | TGTGCCAGCAGCGCGACAGGCCAGAACACTGAAGCTTTCTTT | CASSATGQNTEAFF
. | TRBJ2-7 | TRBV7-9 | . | TGTGCCAGCAGCTTAGCCCAGGGCCTTATCTACGAGCAGTACTTC | CASSLAQGLIYEQYF
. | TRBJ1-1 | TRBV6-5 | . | TGTGCCAGCAGTTATCGAGCAGGGTGGACTGAAGCTTTCTTT | CASSYRAGWTEAFF
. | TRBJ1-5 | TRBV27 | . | TGTGCCAGCAGTTTTGCTCCAGGGACACGTCAGCCCCAGCATTTT | CASSFAPGTRQPQHF
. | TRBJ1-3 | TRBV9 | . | TGTGCCAGCAGTAGCGGGGGGTCTGGAAACACCATATATTTT | CASSSGGSGNTIYF
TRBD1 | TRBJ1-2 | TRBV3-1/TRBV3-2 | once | TGTGCCAGCAGCGTTAAAACCCTACTCCCGGGACAGGGGCATGGCTACACCTTC | CASSVKTLLPGQGHGYTF
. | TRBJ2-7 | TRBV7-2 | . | TGTGCCAGCAGCCCCTTTTTCGAGCGGATGAACTCCTACGAGCAGTACTTC | CASSPFFERMNSYEQYF
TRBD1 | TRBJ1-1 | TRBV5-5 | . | TGTGCCAGCAGCTTGCAGGGGGCGGGCGTCACTGAAGCTTTCTTT | CASSLQGAGVTEAFF
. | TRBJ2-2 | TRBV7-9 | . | TGTGCCAGCGGAACTTATTCACAGACGAACACCGGGGAGCTGTTTTTT | CASGTYSQTNTGELFF
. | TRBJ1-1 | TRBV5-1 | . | TGCGCCAGCAGCTTGTTCTTACGGAGCATGAACACTGAAGCTTTCTTT | CASSLFLRSMNTEAFF
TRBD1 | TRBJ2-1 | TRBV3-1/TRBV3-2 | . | TGTGCCAGCAGCTCCAAAAAAGCCAAGAATATTCGGGACAGGGAAGCGTACAATGAGCAGTTCTTC | CASSSKKAKNIRDREAYNEQFF
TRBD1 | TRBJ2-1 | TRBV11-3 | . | TGTGCCAGCAGCTTAGGACAGGGGAGAAACAATGAGCAGTTCTTC | CASSLGQGRNNEQFF
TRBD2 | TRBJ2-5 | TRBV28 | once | TGTGCCAGCAGGGGGGATCCTAGCGGGAGGCAGACCCAGTACTTC | CASRGDPSGRQTQYF
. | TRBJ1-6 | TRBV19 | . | TGTGCCAGTAGTATAGGAGGACAATCACCCCTCCACTTT | CASSIGGQSPLHF
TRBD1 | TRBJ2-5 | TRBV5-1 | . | TGCGCCAGCAGCTTGGGACAGGGGGCACAAGAGACCCAGTACTTC | CASSLGQGAQETQYF
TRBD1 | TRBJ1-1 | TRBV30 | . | TGTGCCTGGAGTGTACGCCGGACAGGGGTGAGCACTGAAGCTTTCTTT | CAWSVRRTGVSTEAFF
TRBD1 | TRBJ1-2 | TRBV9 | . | TGTGCCAGCAGCGTAGAAGGGGACAGGGAGCCGTGGGGCTACACCTTC | CASSVEGDREPWGYTF
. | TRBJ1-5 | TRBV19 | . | TGTGCAAGTAGAGCCAGGGCAAGCAATCAGCCCCAGCATTTT | CASRARASNQPQHF
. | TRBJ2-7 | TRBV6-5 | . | TGTGCCAGCATTCAGGGGTACGAGCAGTACTTC | CASIQGYEQYF
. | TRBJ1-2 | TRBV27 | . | TGTGCCAGCAGTTTAATTGGGGGGGGGAACTATGGCTACACCTTC | CASSLIGGGNYGYTF
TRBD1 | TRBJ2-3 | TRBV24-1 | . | TGTGCCACCAGTGATCCCACAGGGGGCTGGACAGATACGCAGTATTTT | CATSDPTGGWTDTQYF
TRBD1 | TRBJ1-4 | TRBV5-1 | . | TGCGCCAGCAGCTTGAGGAAGGGGGCCGAAAAACTGTTTTTT | CASSLRKGAEKLFF
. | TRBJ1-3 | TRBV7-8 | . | TGTGCCAGCAGCTTAAACCTGATGGGGGCCGGTGGAAACACCATATATTTT | CASSLNLMGAGGNTIYF
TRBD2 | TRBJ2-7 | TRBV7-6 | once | TGTGCCAGCAGCTTACACCCCTCGACTAGCGGGGCTACCTACGAGCAGTACTTC | CASSLHPSTSGATYEQYF
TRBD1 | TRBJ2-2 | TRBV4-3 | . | TGCGCCAGCAGCCCGGGACAGGGTCCAACCGGGGAGCTGTTTTTT | CASSPGQGPTGELFF
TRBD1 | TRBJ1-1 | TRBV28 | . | TGTGCCAGCAGTCCTTTAGGGACAGGTGTGGGGAACACTGAAGCTTTCTTT | CASSPLGTGVGNTEAFF
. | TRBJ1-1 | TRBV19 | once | TGTGCCAGTAGCGGGGGGACATCGGGAGCTTTCTTT | CASSGGTSGAFF
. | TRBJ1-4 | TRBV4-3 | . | TGCGCCAGCAGCCAGTCCGGGATCGCAACTAATGAAAAACTGTTTTTT | CASSQSGIATNEKLFF
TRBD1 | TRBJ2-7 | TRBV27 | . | TGTGCCAGCAGTAAAACGACAGGGGTAAGGTCCTACGAGCAGTACTTC | CASSKTTGVRSYEQYF
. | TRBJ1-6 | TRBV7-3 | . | TGTGCCAGCAGCCGGGCGGGGGCCGTGGGACCCCTCCACTTT | CASSRAGAVGPLHF
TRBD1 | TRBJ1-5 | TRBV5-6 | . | TGTGCCAGCAGCTCAGGACAGGGTGGTCATCAGCCCCAGCATTTT | CASSSGQGGHQPQHF
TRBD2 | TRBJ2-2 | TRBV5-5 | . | TGTGCCAGCAGCCTTCAGCTAGCGGCGACCGGGGAGCTGTTTTTT | CASSLQLAATGELFF
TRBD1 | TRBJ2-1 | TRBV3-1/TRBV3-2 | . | TGTGCCAGCAGCCGGGACAGGGGGGTCTACAATGAGCAGTTCTTC | CASSRDRGVYNEQFF
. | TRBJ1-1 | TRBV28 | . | TGTGCCAGCACCGAAACAAGCGGGGGCTTACTGAACACTGAAGCTTTCTTT | CASTETSGGLLNTEAFF
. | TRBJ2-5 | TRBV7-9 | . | TGTGCCAGCAGTCTGACGAGGACAACCCAAGAGACCCAGTACTTC | CASSLTRTTQETQYF
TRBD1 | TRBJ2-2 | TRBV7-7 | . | TGTGCTAGCAGCCCGGGACAGAAGAACACCGGGGAGCTGTTTTTT | CASSPGQKNTGELFF
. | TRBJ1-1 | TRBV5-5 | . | TGTGCCAGCAGCTTATCGGGTACCACTGAAGCTTTCTTT | CASSLSGTTEAFF
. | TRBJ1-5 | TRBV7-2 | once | TGTGCCAGCAGCTTAGTGGGCAGGGGTCAGCCCCAGCATTTT | CASSLVGRGQPQHF
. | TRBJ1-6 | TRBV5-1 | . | TGCGCCAGCAGCTCCACAGGGTCCGGCGAGTCACCCCTCCACTTT | CASSSTGSGESPLHF
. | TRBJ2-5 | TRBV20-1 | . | TGCGGGGCAGGGTTGGAGACCCAGTACTTC | CGAGLETQYF
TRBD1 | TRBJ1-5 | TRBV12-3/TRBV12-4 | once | TGTGCCAGCAGTTTAACAGGGGTCCAGCCCCAGCATTTT | CASSLTGVQPQHF
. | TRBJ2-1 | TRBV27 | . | TGTGCCAGCAGTGGACAGGGACTAAACAATGAGCAGTTCTTC | CASSGQGLNNEQFF
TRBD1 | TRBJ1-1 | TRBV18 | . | TGTGCCAGCTCTTCGGACAGGGGGAACACTGAAGCTTTCTTT | CASSSDRGNTEAFF
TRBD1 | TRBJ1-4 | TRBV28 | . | TGTGCCAGCACCTCGGACAGGATGAGTGAAAAACTGTTTTTT | CASTSDRMSEKLFF